This T cell receptor (beta chain) appears in the sequencing data of a study of cytomegalovirus exposure and HLA in healthy donors. Overall study findings and caveats: It was likely that a cluster of highly shared sequence variants was a sequencing artifact. Cytomegalovirus status was reportedly diagnosed by the classifier with high sensitivity and specificity.

Germline values: CDR1 SEHNR, CDR2 FQNEAQ (reference sequence). Trimming left V 3 bases short and J 2 bases short, with 10 bases between. The length of the CDR3 is 14 residues. It was with 60 Vbeta and 13 Jbeta primers that the PCR ran. Some clones are missing from TCRdb's copy, which holds only in-frame ones; the method was immunoSEQ multiplex PCR. This table holds around 95,000 clones, around 86% found once. Concerning this clone itself: Antigen unknown.

The sequence derives from a female donor in good health and CMV-seropositive. Sequencing used PBMCs. This rearrangement joins TRBV7-9 to TRBJ2-5; weak D call: TRBD1 (5 bases). The CDR3 is CASSFTGPQETQYF. The CDR3 DNA reads TGTGCCAGCAGCTTTACAGGACCTCAAGAGACCCAGTACTTC.